This T cell receptor beta chain appears in the sequencing data of a study of CD8+CD57+ T cells in acquired aplastic anemia. As for the study in general: Sorted CD4+ and CD8+ cells gave a mean 3.2 ug DNA, range roughly 0.2 to 27.4 ug. General study points: The number of CD8+ CDR3 sequences shared by patients and controls was under 35.

As for this clonotype: The antigen remains unidentified.

According to the study, genomic DNA was the template for TCR beta VDJ and CDR3 profiling. TCRdb reprocessed the reads with MiXCR, giving one entry per CDR3 protein. The sample shows approximately 190,000 distinct CDR3 sequences, 40% to 55% of them seen only once. The germline V gene has CDR1 LNHDA and CDR2 SQIVND (reference sequence). V gave up 4 bases and J gave up 1 base, with 8 bases separating them. This CDR3 has 15 amino acids. Patients included in sequencing had previously demonstrated CD8+CD57+ cell expansion by flow cytometry. The diagnosis in all patients was severe acquired aplastic anemia. Patients were therapy-naive when their blood was sampled.

The sequence was collected from a human donor with aplastic anemia. The chain employs TRBV19 and TRBJ1-6; no reliable D call. The sequencing input was sorted CD4+, CD8+, or CD8+CD57+ T cells (not recorded which) from PBMCs. DNA for the CDR3: TGTGCCAGTAGTACAGAAAGGTCCTATAATTCACCCCTCCACTTT. The encoded protein is CASSTERSYNSPLHF. Together with reference TRBV19 and TRBJ1-6, the CDR3 gives the full variable domain: DGGITQSPKYLFRKEGQNVTLSCEQNLNHDAMYWYRQDPGQGLRLIYYSQIVNDFQKGDIAEGYSVSREKKESFPLTVTSAQKNPTAFYLCASSTERSYNSPLHFGNGTRLTVT.